This T cell receptor beta chain is drawn from a study of T cells after yellow fever vaccination. The CDR3 loop spans 16 amino acids. Germline V CDR1 and CDR2: SEHNR, FQNEAQ (reference sequence). Deletions cut 1 base from V and 5 bases from J, with 17 bases between. TCRdb re-called the 5' RACE reads with MiXCR, one entry per CDR3 protein. The sample has around 340,000 distinct CDR3 sequences, under 15% seen once. On this clonotype: Its antigen remains unknown.

General observations from the study: Reappearance after the booster was seen for most primary-vaccination clones, at roughly 96% CD4 and 75% to 90% CD8.

Source: CD4+ T cells sorted from PBMCs, taken 15 days after the yellow fever booster vaccination. The chain is built from TRBV7-9 and TRBJ2-5; no firm D call. This clonotype was obtained from a man between 18 and 35 years old who received the YFV17D yellow fever vaccine. The CDR3 nucleotides are TGTGCCAGCAGCTTAGGACTCCTCAACTCCGGCGAGACCCAGTACTTC. Residues: CASSLGLLNSGETQYF.